The 31 T cell receptor beta chains below were found in one sample sequenced in a study of T cell responses to AZD1222 COVID-19 vaccine. TCRdb's table, derived via immunoSEQ multiplex PCR, lists solely in-frame clones and lacks some. The table shows 100,000 to 150,000 clones, with approximately 90% occurring only once. The sequences come from peripheral blood, collected on day 0 of MenACWY control vaccination. The receptors here all came from an adult in good health.

The V call is TRBV19, the J call TRBJ2-3, with D perhaps TRBD2 (6 bases). There are 13 residues in the CDR3. With 5 bases removed from V and 6 bases from J, the gap between germline ends came to 12 bases. CDR1 LNHDA and CDR2 SQIVND come from the germline V gene (reference sequence). Here the CDR3 reads CASSLRSGDTQYF. DNA for the CDR3: TGTGCCAGTAGTCTACGGAGCGGGGATACGCAGTATTTT.

The chain has TRBV13 and TRBJ2-3, with no clear D. V lost 5 bases to trimming and J lost 2 bases, with 8 bases between them. CDR1 and CDR2 from the germline V gene are PRHDT and FYEKMQ (reference sequence). The CDR3 totals 13 residues. In DNA, the CDR3 is TGTGCCAGCAGCGGCACCCTCACAGATACGCAGTATTTT. This gives the protein CASSGTLTDTQYF.

Points on this clone: Mismatch with germline at one junction end may stem from a read error. V gene TRBV6-4 combines with J gene TRBJ1-6, with D uncertain. The CDR3 length is 16 residues. Germline-derived CDR1 and CDR2 are MRHNA and SNTAGT. CDR3 DNA sequence: TGTGCCAGCAGTGACTCGAAACTCCCTCTTAATTCAACCCTCCACTTT. Residues: CASSDSKLPLNSTLHF.

This chain links TRBV15 with TRBJ2-7, with D tentatively TRBD1 (5 bases). V lost 8 bases to trimming and J lost 0 bases, with 11 bases between them. Per germline, CDR1 LNHNV and CDR2 YYDKDF (reference sequence). This CDR3 region has 13 residues. CDR3 loop: CATSSTVSYEQYF. In DNA, the CDR3 is TGTGCCACCTCGTCGACAGTCTCCTACGAGCAGTACTTC.

The chain has TRBV6-5 and TRBJ2-2; D gene unclear. CDR1 and CDR2 from the germline V gene are MNHEY and SVGAGI. V lost 2 bases, J lost 8 bases, and 9 bases lay in between. The CDR3 loop spans 13 amino acids. The CDR3: CASSYGLSGELFF. DNA for the CDR3: TGTGCCAGCAGTTACGGTCTATCGGGGGAGCTGTTTTTT.

The V call is TRBV11-3, the J call TRBJ2-2; TRBD2 aligns across 14 bases. V trimming: 2 bases; J trimming: 0 bases; junction bases outside the gene matches: 5. The CDR3 extends over 19 amino acids. Germline-derived CDR1 and CDR2 are SGHNT and YENEEA. The CDR3: CASSLRPGLAGANTGELFF. The DNA for the CDR3 is TGTGCCAGCAGCTTAAGACCGGGACTAGCGGGAGCGAACACCGGGGAGCTGTTTTTT. The whole variable domain, filled in from reference TRBV11-3 and TRBJ2-2, reads EAGVVQSPRYKIIEKKQPVAFWCNPISGHNTLYWYLQNLGQGPELLIRYENEEAVDDSQLPKDRFSAERLKGVDSTLKIQPAELGDSAVYLCASSLRPGLAGANTGELFFGEGSRLTVL.

V gene TRBV5-1 combines with J gene TRBJ1-2; D remains ambiguous. CDR3 length: 12 amino acids. V was shortened by 4 bases and J by 4 bases, with 8 bases between the two germline ends. Germline V CDR1 and CDR2: SGHRS, YFSETQ. CDR3 nucleotide sequence: TGCGCCAGCAGCGCAGGCTCCTATGGCTACACCTTC. Translation gives CASSAGSYGYTF.

Notes on this clone: One end of the junction is discordant with germline, which a read error may explain. This sequence joins TRBV10-3 and TRBJ1-2; a possible D gene is TRBD1 (6 bases). Germline V gene lookup returns CDR1 ENHRY and CDR2 SYGVKD. This CDR3 spans 12 amino acids. As DNA, the CDR3 is TGTGCCATCAGTGAGTCGAGGGGACAAGGGAGCTTC. Translated, it gives CAISESRGQGSF.

The genes are TRBV5-8 and TRBJ1-5; D remains ambiguous. In germline, CDR1 is SGHTS, CDR2 YDEGEE. This CDR3 has 14 residues. V was trimmed by 5 bases and J by 1 base, leaving 10 bases between them. DNA for the CDR3: TGTGCCAGCAGTTATAGCCGGAGCAATCAGCCCCAGCATTTT. This codes for CASSYSRSNQPQHF.

The rearrangement links TRBV30 to TRBJ1-5; D is unclear. The CDR3 extends over 15 amino acids. The germline gives CDR1 GTSNPN, CDR2 SVGIG (reference sequence). Deletions cut 0 bases from V and 7 bases from J, with 16 bases between. CDR3 DNA sequence: TGTGCCTGGAGTGTACGAGGAAGCAGCGTGCAGCCCCAGCATTTT. This sequence encodes CAWSVRGSSVQPQHF. The full variable domain, completed using reference TRBV30 and TRBJ1-5, is SQTIHQWPATLVQPVGSPLSLECTVEGTSNPNLYWYRQAAGRGLQLLFYSVGIGQISSEVPQNLSASRPQDRQFILSSKKLLLSDSGFYLCAWSVRGSSVQPQHFGDGTRLSIL.

The rearrangement joins TRBV5-6 to TRBJ1-5; possibly TRBD1 for D (5 bases). Germline lookup yields CDR1 SGHDT and CDR2 YYEEEE. V shed 3 bases and J shed 1 base, with 5 bases lying between them. The CDR3 length is 13 residues. The CDR3 DNA follows: TGTGCCAGCAGCTGGGGGAGCAATCAGCCCCAGCATTTT. Protein sequence: CASSWGSNQPQHF. The complete variable domain, with remaining parts taken from reference TRBV5-6 and TRBJ1-5, reads DAGVTQSPTHLIKTRGQQVTLRCSPKSGHDTVSWYQQALGQGPQFIFQYYEEEERQRGNFPDRFSGHQFPNYSSELNVNALLLGDSALYLCASSWGSNQPQHFGDGTRLSIL.

The genes are TRBV6-1 and TRBJ1-5; D may be TRBD1 (5 bases). Trimming removed 4 bases at V and 2 bases at J, with 15 bases between. CDR1 is MNHNS, CDR2 SASEGT, per germline. CDR3 length equals 16 residues. CDR3 in DNA: TGTGCCAGCAGTGGGGGCAGGACCCCAGGCAATCAGCCCCAGCATTTT. This translates into CASSGGRTPGNQPQHF.

The chain recombines TRBV3-1 (or the pseudogene TRBV3-2) with TRBJ1-1, with 10 bases that match TRBD1. The junction had 10 bases not matched to a gene; V was cut back by 5 bases and J by 7 bases. Germline CDR1 is LGHDT and CDR2 is YNNKEL (reference sequence). The CDR3 has 15 residues. The chain's CDR3 is CASSSRQGAVGEAFF. In nucleotides, the CDR3 is TGTGCCAGCAGCTCCCGACAGGGGGCGGTGGGTGAAGCTTTCTTT.

The chain links TRBV19 to TRBJ2-7; tentative D call: TRBD1 (5 bases). The CDR3 spans 15 residues. The V and J ends lost 4 bases and 3 bases respectively, with 16 bases between them. Germline CDR1 is LNHDA and CDR2 is SQIVND (reference sequence). The CDR3 is CASSTSGAGIYEQYF. In DNA, the CDR3 is TGTGCCAGTAGTACCTCTGGGGCAGGGATCTACGAGCAGTACTTC.

The gene calls are TRBV3-1 (or the pseudogene TRBV3-2) and TRBJ2-7, with 7 nucleotides matching TRBD1. The V gene end was trimmed by 4 bases and the J gene end by 4 bases; junction bases not matched to a gene: 7. CDR1 and CDR2 (germline): LGHDT, YNNKEL (reference sequence). The CDR3 loop spans 14 amino acids. The CDR3 sequence: CASSRQGVSYEQYF. The CDR3 DNA reads TGTGCCAGCAGCCGTCAGGGGGTATCTTACGAGCAGTACTTC.

The chain has TRBV15 and TRBJ1-2, with a weak D call TRBD1 (6 bases). CDR3 length: 15 residues. From germline, CDR1 is LNHNV and CDR2 YYDKDF (reference sequence). Trimming removed 0 bases at V and 4 bases at J, with 12 bases between. The CDR3 DNA sequence: TGTGCCACCAGCAGAGATACGGGGGGCGCCTATGGCTACACCTTC. Residues: CATSRDTGGAYGYTF. Filled out from reference TRBV15 and TRBJ1-2, the complete variable domain reads DAMVIQNPRYQVTQFGKPVTLSCSQTLNHNVMYWYQQKSSQAPKLLFHYYDKDFNNEADTPDNFQSRRPNTSFCFLDIRSPGLGDTAMYLCATSRDTGGAYGYTFGSGTRLTVV.

The chain joins TRBV24-1 to TRBJ2-1, with D possibly matching TRBD2 (6 bases). This CDR3 is 15 amino acids long. The germline gives CDR1 KGHDR, CDR2 SFDVKD. Trimming stripped 7 bases from V and 4 bases from J, with 16 bases between. The CDR3 DNA reads as TGTGCCACCAGCGCCGGCCGGGGGAAATACAATGAGCAGTTCTTC. Encoded protein: CATSAGRGKYNEQFF.

V gene TRBV19 combines with J gene TRBJ1-5; 7 nucleotides line up with TRBD1. Trimming took 4 bases from V and 7 from J; bases not matched to a gene: 4. The CDR3 has 13 amino acids. Looked up from germline, CDR1 is LNHDA and CDR2 is SQIVND (reference sequence). The CDR3 coding sequence is TGTGCCAGTAGTAACCGACAGGGCCAGCCCCAGCATTTT. It specifies CASSNRQGQPQHF. The full variable domain, in which reference TRBV19 and TRBJ1-5 provide the parts outside the CDR3, is DGGITQSPKYLFRKEGQNVTLSCEQNLNHDAMYWYRQDPGQGLRLIYYSQIVNDFQKGDIAEGYSVSREKKESFPLTVTSAQKNPTAFYLCASSNRQGQPQHFGDGTRLSIL.

The rearrangement uses TRBV7-9 and TRBJ2-7, with a weak D call TRBD2 (6 bases). Looked up from germline, CDR1 is SEHNR and CDR2 is FQNEAQ (reference sequence). The CDR3 extends over 13 amino acids. The V gene lost 4 bases and the J gene lost 1 base, with 8 bases spanning the gap. In DNA form, the CDR3 reads TGTGCCAGCAGCTCCGGGGGTTCCTACGAGCAGTACTTC. Protein: CASSSGGSYEQYF.

The chain carries TRBV6-5 and TRBJ2-7, with 8 nucleotides matching TRBD2. Germline CDR1 reads MNHEY; CDR2 reads SVGAGI. V lost 10 bases and J lost 2; bases outside the gene matches: 7. The CDR3 is 13 amino acids. CDR3 coding DNA: TGTGCCACCCGGGAGGGAGTTACCTACGAGCAGTACTTC. This translates into CATREGVTYEQYF.

J is TRBJ1-2 and V is TRBV5-1; no firm D call. The CDR3 has 12 residues. The V and J ends lost 4 bases and 2 bases respectively, with 6 bases between them. Germline CDR1 and CDR2: SGHRS and YFSETQ. CDR3 sequence (DNA): TGCGCCAGCAGCAGTAGGAACTATGGCTACACCTTC. Protein product: CASSSRNYGYTF.

V usage is TRBV9 and J usage is TRBJ1-2; 7 bases fit TRBD1. CDR1 SGDLS and CDR2 YYNGEE come from the germline V gene. Germline trimming cut 4 bases from V and 4 bases from J; bases unmatched to any gene: 13. This CDR3 spans 16 amino acids. The CDR3 reads CASSSIAKGAGYGYTF. The CDR3 region has the DNA TGTGCCAGCAGCTCCATCGCTAAGGGGGCGGGCTATGGCTACACCTTC.

This sequence joins TRBV6-2 or TRBV6-3 and TRBJ2-5; 11 bases align to TRBD2. V was pared by 0 bases and J by 0 bases, with 12 bases of the junction left unmatched. From germline, CDR1 is MNHEY and CDR2 SVGEGT. The CDR3 is 20 residues long. CDR3 sequence: CASSYSTGKGTSGYQETQYF. The CDR3 DNA reads as TGTGCCAGCAGTTACTCGACGGGGAAGGGGACTAGCGGCTACCAAGAGACCCAGTACTTC.

V is TRBV9 and J is TRBJ1-5; 9 positions match TRBD1. Per the germline V gene, CDR1 is SGDLS and CDR2 is YYNGEE. There are 15 residues in the CDR3. Trimming at V came to 2 bases and at J to 4 bases, leaving 4 bases not matched to a gene. CDR3 in DNA: TGTGCCAGCAGCGTGGACGGACAGGGGAATCAGCCCCAGCATTTT. Translation: CASSVDGQGNQPQHF.

This sequence joins TRBV10-1 and TRBJ2-7; TRBD1 aligns across 10 bases. Germline values: CDR1 WNHNN, CDR2 SYGVQD (reference sequence). The CDR3 covers 16 residues. The V gene end was trimmed by 0 bases and the J gene end by 8 bases; junction bases not matched to a gene: 10. CDR3 bases: TGCGCCAGCAGTGAGTCCCGGACAGGGGGAACTACGAAGCAGTACTTC. Translated: CASSESRTGGTTKQYF.

The J gene is TRBJ2-3, the V gene TRBV7-2; D is tentatively TRBD1 or TRBD2 (6 bases each). The CDR3 is 16 amino acids. Trimming stripped 2 bases from V and 2 bases from J, with 14 bases between. Germline V gives CDR1 SGHTA, CDR2 FQGNSA. CDR3 protein: CASSLRGTGVTDTQYF. DNA of the CDR3: TGTGCCAGCAGCTTAAGGGGGACGGGGGTCACAGATACGCAGTATTTT.

The chain recombines TRBV30 with TRBJ2-6, with D unresolved. Deletions cut 0 bases from V and 3 bases from J, with 0 bases between. Per germline, CDR1 GTSNPN and CDR2 SVGIG (reference sequence). The CDR3 is 12 residues long. CDR3 residues: CAWSVGANVLTF. CDR3 in DNA: TGTGCCTGGAGTGTTGGGGCCAACGTCCTGACTTTC.

The CDR3 DNA is TGTGCCAGCAGCCCCGGACTCCTAGCGGGCGAGCAGTACTTC. This encodes CASSPGLLAGEQYF. The V call is TRBV7-9, the J call TRBJ2-7; TRBD2 agrees at 8 bases. The V gene's germline CDR1 is SEHNR and CDR2 FQNEAQ (reference sequence). After removal of 5 bases from V and 6 bases from J, the junction contained 9 bases not matched to a gene. The CDR3 is 14 amino acids.

This clone has only a few counts. The chain joins TRBV9 to TRBJ1-1; TRBD1 is a possible D gene (5 bases). Trimming shortened V by 3 bases and J by 7 bases, and 16 bases separated the two germline ends. The CDR3 runs to 14 residues. The germline CDR1 and CDR2 sequences are SGDLS and YYNGEE. The DNA of the CDR3 is TGTGCCAGCAGCGGCTCTCAGGGAATTAATGAAGCTTTCTTT. It specifies CASSGSQGINEAFF.

This clone was seen once. The chain employs TRBV6-5 and TRBJ2-7; 11 nucleotides line up with TRBD1. Germline V lookup: CDR1 MNHEY, CDR2 SVGAGI. The CDR3 has 15 amino acids. With V trimmed by 0 bases and J by 2 bases, 0 bases remained unmatched. The CDR3 sequence is CASSYSGQGAYEQYF. The CDR3 DNA reads TGTGCCAGCAGTTACTCGGGACAGGGGGCCTACGAGCAGTACTTC.

The gene calls are TRBV3-1 (or the pseudogene TRBV3-2) and TRBJ2-1; 10 bases are shared with TRBD2. Germline V gene lookup returns CDR1 LGHDT and CDR2 YNNKEL (reference sequence). V shed 0 bases and J 4 bases; nucleotides not matched to a gene: 12. This CDR3 contains 19 residues. The DNA of the CDR3 is TGTGCCAGCAGCCAAGAGCTAGCGGGAGTAGGCCCCAGATACAATGAGCAGTTCTTC. Protein sequence: CASSQELAGVGPRYNEQFF.